Here is one T cell receptor (beta chain) with its context. The data are from a study of blood T cell repertoires in COVID-19. Sequenced by immunoSEQ multiplex PCR; TCRdb stores in-frame clones only, minus some. The table has a few hundred thousand clones, approximately 92% seen once; the top ten hold 3.5%. The germline gives CDR1 SQVTM, CDR2 ANQGSEA. The CDR3 has 13 amino acids. V shed 2 bases and J 9 bases; nucleotides not matched to a gene: 9. The chain combines TRBV29-1 with TRBJ2-7, with 8 nucleotides matching TRBD1. Sequenced sample: PBMCs or T cells enriched from blood (not recorded which). The receptor was derived from a woman aged 18-35 years in a cohort exposed to, infected with or recovered from COVID-19 (not recorded which). In nucleotides, the CDR3 is TGCAGCGTTGAACGGCAGGGGGCTCGGGTGCAGTACTTC. Its protein product is CSVERQGARVQYF.